The clone carrying this T cell receptor (beta chain) was found a few times. Antigen unknown. The CDR3 covers 15 residues. Germline trimming cut 5 bases from V and 9 bases from J; bases unmatched to any gene: 10. Germline CDR1 reads SEHNR; CDR2 reads FQNEAQ (reference sequence). The sample originates from a study of spatial heterogeneity in lung cancer. Described time point: sample taken at primary tumor resection. In each case, whole RNA from tumor, nontumor lung or frozen PBMC was sequenced unsorted. Overall study results and limits: Circulating ubiquitous expanded tumor TCRs were observed more frequently at resection than at follow-up.

TCRdb fed the 5' RACE reads into MiXCR, producing one record per CDR3 protein. The sample includes some 40,000 distinct CDR3 sequences, less than 5.5% seen only once; the top ten take more than 20%. This receptor was taken from a female donor with early-stage non-small cell lung cancer. The starting material was PBMCs, obtained at surgery. The chain recombines TRBV7-9 with TRBJ2-1; 10 bases fit TRBD2. The CDR3 spells CASSKQAGGRVEQFF. The CDR3 region has the DNA TGTGCCAGCAGCAAACAAGCGGGGGGGCGTGTTGAGCAGTTCTTC.